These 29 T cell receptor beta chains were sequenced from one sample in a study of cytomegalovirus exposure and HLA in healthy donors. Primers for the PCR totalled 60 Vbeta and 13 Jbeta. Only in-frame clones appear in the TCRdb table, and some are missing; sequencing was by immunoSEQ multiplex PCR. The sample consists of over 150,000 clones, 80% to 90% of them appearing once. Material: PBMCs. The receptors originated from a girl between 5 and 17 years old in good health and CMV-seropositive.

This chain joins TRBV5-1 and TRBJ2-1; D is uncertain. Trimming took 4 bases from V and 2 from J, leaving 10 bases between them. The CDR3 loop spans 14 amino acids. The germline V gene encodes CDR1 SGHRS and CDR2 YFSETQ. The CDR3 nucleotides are TGCGCCAGCAGCCCCCCAGGAACCTACAATGAGCAGTTCTTC. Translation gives CASSPPGTYNEQFF.

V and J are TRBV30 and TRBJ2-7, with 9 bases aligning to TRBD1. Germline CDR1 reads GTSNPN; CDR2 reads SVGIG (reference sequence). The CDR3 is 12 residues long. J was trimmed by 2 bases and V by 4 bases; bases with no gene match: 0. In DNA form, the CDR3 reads TGTGCCTGGAACAGGGGGCCCTACGAGCAGTACTTC. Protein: CAWNRGPYEQYF. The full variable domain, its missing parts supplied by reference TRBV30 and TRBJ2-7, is SQTIHQWPATLVQPVGSPLSLECTVEGTSNPNLYWYRQAAGRGLQLLFYSVGIGQISSEVPQNLSASRPQDRQFILSSKKLLLSDSGFYLCAWNRGPYEQYFGPGTRLTVT.

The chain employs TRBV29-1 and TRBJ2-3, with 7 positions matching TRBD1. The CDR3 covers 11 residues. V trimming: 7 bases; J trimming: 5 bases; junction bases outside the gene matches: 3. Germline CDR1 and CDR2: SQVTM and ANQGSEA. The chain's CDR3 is CSENRGDTQYF. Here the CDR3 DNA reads TGCAGCGAAAACAGGGGAGATACGCAGTATTTT.

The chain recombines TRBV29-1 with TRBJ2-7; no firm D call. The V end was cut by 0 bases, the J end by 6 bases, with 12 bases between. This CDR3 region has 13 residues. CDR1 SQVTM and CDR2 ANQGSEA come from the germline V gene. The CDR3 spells CSVEDHTSFEQYF. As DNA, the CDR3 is TGCAGCGTTGAAGACCACACAAGTTTCGAGCAGTACTTC.

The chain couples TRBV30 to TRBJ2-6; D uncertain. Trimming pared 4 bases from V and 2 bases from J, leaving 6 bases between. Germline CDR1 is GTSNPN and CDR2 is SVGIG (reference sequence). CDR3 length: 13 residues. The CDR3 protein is CAWKQAGANVLTF. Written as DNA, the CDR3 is TGTGCCTGGAAGCAGGCTGGGGCCAACGTCCTGACTTTC.

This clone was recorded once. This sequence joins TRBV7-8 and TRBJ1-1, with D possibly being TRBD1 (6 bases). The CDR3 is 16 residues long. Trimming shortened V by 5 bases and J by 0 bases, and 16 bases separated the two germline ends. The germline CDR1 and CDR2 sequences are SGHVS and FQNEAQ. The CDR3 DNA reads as TGTGCCAGCAGCCGAATCGGGGGGCTGATGAACACTGAAGCTTTCTTT. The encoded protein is CASSRIGGLMNTEAFF.

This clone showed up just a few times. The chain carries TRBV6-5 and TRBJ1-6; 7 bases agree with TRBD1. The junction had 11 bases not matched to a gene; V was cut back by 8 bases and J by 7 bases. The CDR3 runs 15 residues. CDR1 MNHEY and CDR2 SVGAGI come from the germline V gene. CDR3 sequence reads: CASSPGQLQNSPLHF. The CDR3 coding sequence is TGTGCCAGCTCGCCGGGACAGCTCCAGAATTCACCCCTCCACTTT.

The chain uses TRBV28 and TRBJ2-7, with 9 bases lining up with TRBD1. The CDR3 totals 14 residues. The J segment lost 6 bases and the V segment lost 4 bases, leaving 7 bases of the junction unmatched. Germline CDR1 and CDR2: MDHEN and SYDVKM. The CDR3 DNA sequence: TGTGCCAGCAGTTGGGGGACAGGGAGAGGCGAGCAGTACTTC. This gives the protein CASSWGTGRGEQYF.

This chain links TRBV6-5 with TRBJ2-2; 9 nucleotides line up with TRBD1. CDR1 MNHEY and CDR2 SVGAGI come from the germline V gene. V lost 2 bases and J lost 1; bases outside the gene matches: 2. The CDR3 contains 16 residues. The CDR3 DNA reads TGTGCCAGCAGTTACCACAGGGGGCAGAACACCGGGGAGCTGTTTTTT. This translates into CASSYHRGQNTGELFF.

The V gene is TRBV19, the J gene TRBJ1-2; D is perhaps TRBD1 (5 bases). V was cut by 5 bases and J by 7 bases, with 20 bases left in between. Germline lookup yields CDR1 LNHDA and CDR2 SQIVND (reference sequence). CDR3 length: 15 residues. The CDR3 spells CASSVGGDLLGGYTF. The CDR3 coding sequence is TGTGCCAGTAGTGTCGGGGGGGACCTACTCGGTGGCTACACCTTC.

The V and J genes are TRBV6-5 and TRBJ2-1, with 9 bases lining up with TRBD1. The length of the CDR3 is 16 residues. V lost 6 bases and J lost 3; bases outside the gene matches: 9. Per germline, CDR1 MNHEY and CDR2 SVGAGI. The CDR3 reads CASSYDGTGNYNEQFF. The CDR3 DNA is TGTGCCAGCAGCTACGACGGGACAGGGAACTACAATGAGCAGTTCTTC.

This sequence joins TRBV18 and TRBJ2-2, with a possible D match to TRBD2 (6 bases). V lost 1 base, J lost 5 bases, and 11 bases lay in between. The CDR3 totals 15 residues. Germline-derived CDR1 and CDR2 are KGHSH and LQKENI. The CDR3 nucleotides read TGTGCCAGCTCACCACGGAGGGAAGGTACCGGGGAGCTGTTTTTT. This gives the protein CASSPRREGTGELFF.

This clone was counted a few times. The CDR3 sequence: CASSLDWGVPYEQYF. The CDR3 DNA follows: TGCGCCAGCAGCTTGGATTGGGGCGTCCCCTACGAGCAGTACTTC. This chain links TRBV5-1 with TRBJ2-7, with a tentative D call TRBD1 (5 bases). This CDR3 comprises 15 residues. The germline V gene has CDR1 SGHRS and CDR2 YFSETQ. Trimming stripped 0 bases from V and 2 bases from J, with 12 bases between. Supplemented by reference TRBV5-1 and TRBJ2-7, the full variable domain reads KAGVTQTPRYLIKTRGQQVTLSCSPISGHRSVSWYQQTPGQGLQFLFEYFSETQRNKGNFPGRFSGRQFSNSRSEMNVSTLELGDSALYLCASSLDWGVPYEQYFGPGTRLTVT.

The CDR3: CASSNRDRVTDTQYF. The CDR3 DNA sequence: TGTGCCAGCAGTAACCGGGACAGGGTCACAGATACGCAGTATTTT. This rearrangement joins TRBV2 to TRBJ2-3, with 9 positions matching TRBD1. J lost 2 bases, V lost 5 bases, and 5 bases had no gene match. CDR3 length: 15 amino acids. CDR1 and CDR2 from the germline V gene are SNHLY and FYNNEI.

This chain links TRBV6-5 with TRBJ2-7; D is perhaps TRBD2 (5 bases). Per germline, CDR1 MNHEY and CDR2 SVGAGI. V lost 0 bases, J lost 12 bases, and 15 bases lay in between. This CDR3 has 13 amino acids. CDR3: CASSYSIVGEGYF. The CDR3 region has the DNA TGTGCCAGCAGTTACTCGATAGTGGGCGAGGGGTACTTC.

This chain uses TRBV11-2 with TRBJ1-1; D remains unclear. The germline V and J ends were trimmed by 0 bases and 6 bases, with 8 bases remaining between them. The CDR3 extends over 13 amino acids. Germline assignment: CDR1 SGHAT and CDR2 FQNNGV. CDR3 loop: CASSLETGAEAFF. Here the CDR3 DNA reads TGTGCCAGCAGCTTAGAGACGGGAGCTGAAGCTTTCTTT.

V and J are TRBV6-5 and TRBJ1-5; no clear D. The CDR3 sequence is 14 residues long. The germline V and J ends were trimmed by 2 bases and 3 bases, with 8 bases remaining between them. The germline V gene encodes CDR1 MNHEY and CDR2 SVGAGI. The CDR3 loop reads CASSYGGNNQPQHF. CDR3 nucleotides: TGTGCCAGCAGTTACGGCGGGAACAATCAGCCCCAGCATTTT.

In nucleotides, the CDR3 is TGTGCCAGTAGTATGGGGAGACAGGGGACCTATGGCTACACCTTC. The encoded protein is CASSMGRQGTYGYTF. The chain recombines TRBV19 with TRBJ1-2; TRBD1 matches at 8 bases. Trimming took 3 bases from V and 4 from J; bases not matched to a gene: 7. Germline V lookup: CDR1 LNHDA, CDR2 SQIVND (reference sequence). The CDR3 extends over 15 amino acids.

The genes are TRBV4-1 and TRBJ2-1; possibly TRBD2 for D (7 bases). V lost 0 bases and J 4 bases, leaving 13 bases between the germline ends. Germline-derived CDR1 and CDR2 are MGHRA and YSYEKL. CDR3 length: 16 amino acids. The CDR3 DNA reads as TGCGCCAGCAGCCAAGAAACGGGGGGCCTATACAATGAGCAGTTCTTC. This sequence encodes CASSQETGGLYNEQFF.

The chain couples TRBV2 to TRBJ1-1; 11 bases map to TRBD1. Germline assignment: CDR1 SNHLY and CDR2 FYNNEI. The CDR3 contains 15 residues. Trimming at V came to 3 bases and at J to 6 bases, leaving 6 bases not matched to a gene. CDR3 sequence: CASSDGTGGKAEAFF. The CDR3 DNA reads TGTGCCAGCAGTGACGGGACAGGGGGTAAAGCTGAAGCTTTCTTT.

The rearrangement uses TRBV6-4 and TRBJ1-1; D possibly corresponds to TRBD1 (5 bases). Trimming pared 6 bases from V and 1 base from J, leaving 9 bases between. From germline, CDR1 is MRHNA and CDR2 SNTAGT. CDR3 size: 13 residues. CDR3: CASSIGENTEAFF. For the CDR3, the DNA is TGTGCCAGCAGCATAGGGGAGAACACTGAAGCTTTCTTT.

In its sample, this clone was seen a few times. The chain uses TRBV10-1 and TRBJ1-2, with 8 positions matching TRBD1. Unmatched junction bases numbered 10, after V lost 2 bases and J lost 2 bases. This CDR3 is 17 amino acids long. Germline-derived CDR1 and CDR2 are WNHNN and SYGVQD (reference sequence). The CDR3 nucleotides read TGCGCCAGCAGTGAGGGGCCCGACGGACAGGGAAACTATGGCTACACCTTC. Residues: CASSEGPDGQGNYGYTF.

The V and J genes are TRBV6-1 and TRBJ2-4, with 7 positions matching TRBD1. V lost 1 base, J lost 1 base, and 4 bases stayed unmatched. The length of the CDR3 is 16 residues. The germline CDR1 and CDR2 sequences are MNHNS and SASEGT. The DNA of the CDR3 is TGTGCCAGCAGTGAAGTGCCGACAGGGGCCAAAAACATTCAGTACTTC. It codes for CASSEVPTGAKNIQYF.

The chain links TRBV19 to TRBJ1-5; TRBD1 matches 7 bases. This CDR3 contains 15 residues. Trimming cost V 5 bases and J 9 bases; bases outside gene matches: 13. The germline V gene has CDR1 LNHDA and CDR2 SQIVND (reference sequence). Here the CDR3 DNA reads TGTGCCAGTAGTGGGGACAGAGTGGAATTGTGGCCCCAGCATTTT. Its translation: CASSGDRVELWPQHF. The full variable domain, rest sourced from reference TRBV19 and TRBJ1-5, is DGGITQSPKYLFRKEGQNVTLSCEQNLNHDAMYWYRQDPGQGLRLIYYSQIVNDFQKGDIAEGYSVSREKKESFPLTVTSAQKNPTAFYLCASSGDRVELWPQHFGDGTRLSIL.

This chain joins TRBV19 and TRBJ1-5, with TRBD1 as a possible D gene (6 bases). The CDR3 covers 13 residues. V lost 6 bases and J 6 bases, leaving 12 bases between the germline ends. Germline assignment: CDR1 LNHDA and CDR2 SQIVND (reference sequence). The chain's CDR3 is CASRLQGSQPQHF. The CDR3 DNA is TGTGCCAGTAGACTACAGGGATCTCAGCCCCAGCATTTT. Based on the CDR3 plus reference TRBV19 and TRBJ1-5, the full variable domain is DGGITQSPKYLFRKEGQNVTLSCEQNLNHDAMYWYRQDPGQGLRLIYYSQIVNDFQKGDIAEGYSVSREKKESFPLTVTSAQKNPTAFYLCASRLQGSQPQHFGDGTRLSIL.

CDR3 DNA sequence: TGTGCCAGCAGTGCCCTAGGGGGGGCCAGCACTGAAGCTTTCTTT. As protein: CASSALGGASTEAFF. This chain connects TRBV6-5 to TRBJ1-1; TRBD1 might be the D (6 bases). CDR1 is MNHEY and CDR2 is SVGAGI in the germline V gene. The CDR3 has 15 amino acids. Between the trimmed V and J ends, which lost 5 bases and 4 bases, there was a span of 17 bases.

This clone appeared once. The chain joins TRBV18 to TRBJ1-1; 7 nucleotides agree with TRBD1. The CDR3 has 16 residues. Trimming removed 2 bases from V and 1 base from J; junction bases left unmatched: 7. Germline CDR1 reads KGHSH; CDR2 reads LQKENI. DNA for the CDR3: TGTGCCAGCTCACCAGTCGAACAGGGGACGAACACTGAAGCTTTCTTT. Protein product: CASSPVEQGTNTEAFF.

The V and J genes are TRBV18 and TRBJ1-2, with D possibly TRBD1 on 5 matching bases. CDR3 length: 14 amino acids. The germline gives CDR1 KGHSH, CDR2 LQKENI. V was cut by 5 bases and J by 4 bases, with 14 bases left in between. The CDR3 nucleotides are TGTGCCAGCTCAGAATTACAGGTTACCTATGGCTACACCTTC. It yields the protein CASSELQVTYGYTF. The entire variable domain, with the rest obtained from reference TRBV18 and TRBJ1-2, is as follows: NAGVMQNPRHLVRRRGQEARLRCSPMKGHSHVYWYRQLPEEGLKFMVYLQKENIIDESGMPKERFSAEFPKEGPSILRIQQVVRGDSAAYFCASSELQVTYGYTFGSGTRLTVV.

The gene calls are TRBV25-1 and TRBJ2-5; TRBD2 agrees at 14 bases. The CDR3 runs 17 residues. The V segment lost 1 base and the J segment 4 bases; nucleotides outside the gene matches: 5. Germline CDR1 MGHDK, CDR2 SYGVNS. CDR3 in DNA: TGTGCCAGCAGTGAATCGATCGGACTAGCGGGGGGAGAGACCCAGTACTTC. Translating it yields CASSESIGLAGGETQYF.